This TCR beta chain was obtained from a study of Ad26.COV2.S vaccination and SARS-CoV-2 variants. Study in general: The donor participated in the COV1001 trial, in its Ad26.COV2.S arm. Ad26.COV2.S was injected intramuscularly once or twice, 56 days apart.

The table came from immunoSEQ multiplex PCR; TCRdb's copy has only in-frame clones and leaves some out. Altogether approximately 420,000 clones are present, about 88% being singletons, with the ten largest covering 3.5%. The length of the CDR3 is 11 residues. V was trimmed by 4 bases and J by 4 bases, leaving 5 bases between them. The germline CDR1 and CDR2 sequences are ENHRY and SYGVKD. Treatment in this sample: around 19 received Ad26.COV2.S at low or high dose, single or two shots; several received placebo; per-sample allocation not given. After the first vaccine or placebo injection, samples were drawn on day 63. As its vector, the vaccine had Ad26, which expressed Wuhan-strain SARS-CoV-2 spike.

The origin of this receptor is a person aged 18-60 years who received the Ad26.COV2.S COVID-19 vaccine or a placebo. The chain combines TRBV10-3 with TRBJ2-7; D not resolved. Sequences were derived from peripheral blood, sampled in a trial of Ad26.COV2.S vaccine versus placebo. The CDR3 region is CAISVGYEQYF. The CDR3 DNA is TGTGCCATCAGTGTGGGATACGAGCAGTACTTC.